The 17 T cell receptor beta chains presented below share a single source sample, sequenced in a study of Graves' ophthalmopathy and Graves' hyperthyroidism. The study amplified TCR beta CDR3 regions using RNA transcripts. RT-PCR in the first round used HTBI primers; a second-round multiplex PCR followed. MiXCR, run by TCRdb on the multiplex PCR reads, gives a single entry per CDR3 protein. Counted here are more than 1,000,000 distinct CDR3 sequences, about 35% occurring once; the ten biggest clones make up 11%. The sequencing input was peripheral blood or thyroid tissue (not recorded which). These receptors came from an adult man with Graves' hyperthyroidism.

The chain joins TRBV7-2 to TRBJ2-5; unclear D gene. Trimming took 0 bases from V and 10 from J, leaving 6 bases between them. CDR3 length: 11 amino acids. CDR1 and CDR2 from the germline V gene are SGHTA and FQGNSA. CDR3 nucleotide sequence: TGTGCCAGCAGCTTAGCGATGGGCCAGTACTTC. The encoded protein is CASSLAMGQYF.

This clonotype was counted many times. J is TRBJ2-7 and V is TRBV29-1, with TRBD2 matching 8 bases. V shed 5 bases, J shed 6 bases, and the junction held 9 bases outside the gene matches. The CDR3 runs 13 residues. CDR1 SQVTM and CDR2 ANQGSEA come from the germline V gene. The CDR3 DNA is TGCAGCGTTATTACGGGACTAGGACCCGAGCAGTACTTC. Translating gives CSVITGLGPEQYF.

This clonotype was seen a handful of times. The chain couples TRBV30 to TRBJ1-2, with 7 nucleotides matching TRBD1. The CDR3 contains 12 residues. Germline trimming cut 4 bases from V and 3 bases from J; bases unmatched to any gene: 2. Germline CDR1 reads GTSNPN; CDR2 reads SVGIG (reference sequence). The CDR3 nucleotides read TGTGCCTGGACCGGACAGGACTATGGCTACACCTTC. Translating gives CAWTGQDYGYTF.

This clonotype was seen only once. The CDR3 region is CASSLDTGEAEYF. The CDR3, as DNA: TGTGCCAGCAGCTTAGACACAGGGGAGGCGGAGTACTTC. The gene calls are TRBV7-9 and TRBJ2-5, with TRBD1 as a possible D gene (7 bases). This CDR3 has 13 amino acids. V lost 1 base to trimming and J lost 12 bases, with 15 bases between them. Germline CDR1 is SEHNR and CDR2 is FQNEAQ (reference sequence).

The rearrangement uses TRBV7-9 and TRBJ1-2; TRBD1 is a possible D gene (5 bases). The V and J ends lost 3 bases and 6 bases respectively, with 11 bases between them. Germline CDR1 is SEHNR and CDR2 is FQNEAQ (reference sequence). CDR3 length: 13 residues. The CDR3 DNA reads TGTGCCAGCAGCTTTGGCCCGGGGCATGGCTACACCTTC. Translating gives CASSFGPGHGYTF.

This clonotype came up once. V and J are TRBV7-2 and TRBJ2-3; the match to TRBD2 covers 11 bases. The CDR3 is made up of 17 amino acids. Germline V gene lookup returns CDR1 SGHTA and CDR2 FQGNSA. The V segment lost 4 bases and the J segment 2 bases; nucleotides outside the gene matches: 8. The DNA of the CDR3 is TGTGCCAGCAGCTACCCTAGCGGGGGGAGAGACACAGATACGCAGTATTTT. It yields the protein CASSYPSGGRDTDTQYF.

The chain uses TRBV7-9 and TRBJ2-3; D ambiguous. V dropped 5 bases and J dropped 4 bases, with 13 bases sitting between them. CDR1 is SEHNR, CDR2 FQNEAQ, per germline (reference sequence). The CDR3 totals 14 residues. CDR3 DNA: TGTGCCAGCAGCCCAAGCCGGGTCGCAGATACGCAGTATTTT. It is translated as CASSPSRVADTQYF.

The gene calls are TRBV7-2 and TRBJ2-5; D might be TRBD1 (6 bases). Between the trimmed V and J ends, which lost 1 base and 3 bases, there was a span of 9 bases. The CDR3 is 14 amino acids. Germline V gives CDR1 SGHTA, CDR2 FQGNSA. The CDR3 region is CASSLVSGEETQYF. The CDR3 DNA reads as TGTGCCAGCAGCTTAGTTTCAGGGGAAGAGACCCAGTACTTC.

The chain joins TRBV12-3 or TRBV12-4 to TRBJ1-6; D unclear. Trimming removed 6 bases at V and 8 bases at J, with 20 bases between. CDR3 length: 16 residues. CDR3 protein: CASSQVNPRRDSPLHF. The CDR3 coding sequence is TGTGCCAGCAGCCAAGTCAACCCCCGACGGGATTCACCCCTCCACTTT.

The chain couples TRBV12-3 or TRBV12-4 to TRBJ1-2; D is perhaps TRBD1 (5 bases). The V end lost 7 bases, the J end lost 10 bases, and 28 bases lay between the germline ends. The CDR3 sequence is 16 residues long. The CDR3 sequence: CASTLSLTGTETTYTF. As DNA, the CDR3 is TGTGCCAGCACCCTGAGTTTGACCGGGACCGAAACCACCTACACCTTC.

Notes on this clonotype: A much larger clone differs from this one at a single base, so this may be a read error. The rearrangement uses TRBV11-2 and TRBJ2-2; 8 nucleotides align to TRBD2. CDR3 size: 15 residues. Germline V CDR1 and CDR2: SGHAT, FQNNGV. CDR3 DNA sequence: TGTGCCAGCAGCCCCCTCCGGACTAGCTCCGGGGAGCTGCTTTTT. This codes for CASSPLRTSSGELLF.

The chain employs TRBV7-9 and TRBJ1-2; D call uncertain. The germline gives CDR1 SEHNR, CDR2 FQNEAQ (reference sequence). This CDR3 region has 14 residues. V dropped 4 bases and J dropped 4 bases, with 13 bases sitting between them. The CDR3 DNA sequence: TGTGCCAGCAGCTCCCAGACATCTCGCTATGGCTACACCTTC. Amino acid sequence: CASSSQTSRYGYTF.

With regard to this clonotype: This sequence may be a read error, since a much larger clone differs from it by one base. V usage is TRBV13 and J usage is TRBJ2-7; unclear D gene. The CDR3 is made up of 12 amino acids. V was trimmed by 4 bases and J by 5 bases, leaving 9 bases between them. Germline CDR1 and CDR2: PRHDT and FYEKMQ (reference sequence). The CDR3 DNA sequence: TGTGCCAGCAGCTCAAGAATTAACGAGCAGTACTTC. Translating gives CASSSRINEQYF.

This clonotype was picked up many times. The DNA of the CDR3 is TGCAGTGTTAAGGGAGGGCTCAATGGCGAGCAGTACTTC. Amino acid sequence: CSVKGGLNGEQYF. The V and J genes are TRBV20-1 and TRBJ2-7; 7 bases are shared with TRBD2. Unmatched junction bases numbered 12, after V lost 7 bases and J lost 6 bases. Germline values: CDR1 DFQATT, CDR2 SNEGSKA (reference sequence). This CDR3 spans 13 amino acids.

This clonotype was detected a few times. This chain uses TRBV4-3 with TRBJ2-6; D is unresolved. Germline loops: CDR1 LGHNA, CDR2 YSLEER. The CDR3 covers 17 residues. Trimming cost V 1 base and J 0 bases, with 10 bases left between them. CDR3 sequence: CASSQASSISGANVLTF. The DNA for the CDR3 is TGCGCCAGCAGCCAAGCCTCCTCTATCTCTGGGGCCAACGTCCTGACTTTC.

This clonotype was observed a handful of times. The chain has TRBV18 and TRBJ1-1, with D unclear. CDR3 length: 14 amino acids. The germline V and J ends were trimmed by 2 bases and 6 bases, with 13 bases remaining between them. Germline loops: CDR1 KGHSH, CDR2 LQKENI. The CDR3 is CASSPGSGFPEAFF. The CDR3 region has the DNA TGTGCCAGCTCACCAGGATCGGGGTTTCCTGAAGCTTTCTTT.

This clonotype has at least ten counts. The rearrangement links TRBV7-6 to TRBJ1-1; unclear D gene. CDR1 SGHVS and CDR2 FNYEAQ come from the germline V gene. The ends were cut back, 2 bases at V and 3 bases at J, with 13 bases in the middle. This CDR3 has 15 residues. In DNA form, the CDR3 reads TGTGCCAGCAGCTTATGGAAGGGATCGGACACTGAAGCTTTCTTT. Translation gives CASSLWKGSDTEAFF.